Here is one TCR beta chain with its context. Its antigen is undetermined. Only in-frame clones appear in the TCRdb table, and some are missing; sequencing was by immunoSEQ multiplex PCR. The sample contains under 200,000 clones, approximately 89% of which appear only once. This entry comes from a study of cytomegalovirus exposure and HLA in healthy donors. Turning to the study itself: Later analysis reported that the approximately 130 validation repertoires shared the platform of the roughly 670 first-cohort repertoires.

The V gene's germline CDR1 is SGHRS and CDR2 YFSETQ. The V end was cut by 0 bases, the J end by 4 bases, with 10 bases between. The CDR3 contains 15 residues. The study's findings and limits: Researchers catalogued some 160 TCR beta chains as cytomegalovirus-associated.

V is TRBV5-1 and J is TRBJ2-2; maybe TRBD2 (5 bases). The sample taken for sequencing was PBMCs. The source of this sequence is a man younger than 35 in good health and CMV-seropositive. The CDR3 bases are TGCGCCAGCAGCTTGGCCGGGGAAAGCACCGGGGAGCTGTTTTTT. Amino acids: CASSLAGESTGELFF.